This T cell receptor beta chain was documented in a study of T cells after yellow fever vaccination. Study results and limitations: Re-detected after boosting: most primary clones, 96% of CD4 and over 80% of CD8. Contaminating bulk clonotypes could be abundant in FACS-sorted repertoires. The appearance of a small share of clonotypes in both CD4 and CD8 compartments was observed.

This clonotype was picked up a small number of times. Antigen unknown. It was through 5'RACE template switching that TCR cDNA was made, with a universal primer site and UMIs added. TCRdb re-called the 5' RACE reads through MiXCR, storing one row per CDR3 protein. This table holds around 320,000 distinct CDR3 sequences, 4% to 5.5% found once. CDR3 length: 14 amino acids. Trimming removed 7 bases from V and 3 bases from J, with 15 bases in between. The germline V gene encodes CDR1 SEHNR and CDR2 FQNEAQ (reference sequence). The sample here was PBMCs, taken 15 days after the yellow fever booster vaccination. This clonotype was obtained from a man younger than 30 who received the YFV17D yellow fever vaccine. The J gene is TRBJ1-2, the V gene TRBV7-9; possibly TRBD1 for D (6 bases). The CDR3 here is CASISIQGHYGYTF. The DNA for the CDR3 is TGTGCCAGCATCTCTATACAGGGCCACTATGGCTACACCTTC.